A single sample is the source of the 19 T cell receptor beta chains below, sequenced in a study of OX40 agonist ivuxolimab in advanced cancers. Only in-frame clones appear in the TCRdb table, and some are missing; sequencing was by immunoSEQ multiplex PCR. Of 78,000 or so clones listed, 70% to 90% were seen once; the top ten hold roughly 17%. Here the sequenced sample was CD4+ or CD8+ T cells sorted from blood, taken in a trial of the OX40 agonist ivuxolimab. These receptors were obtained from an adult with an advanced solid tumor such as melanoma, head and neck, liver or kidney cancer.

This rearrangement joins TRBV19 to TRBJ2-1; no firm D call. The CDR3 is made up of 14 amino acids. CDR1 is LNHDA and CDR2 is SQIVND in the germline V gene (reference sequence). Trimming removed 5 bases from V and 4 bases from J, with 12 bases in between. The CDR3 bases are TGTGCCAGTAGTGCCCCCAGCGCTTACAATGAGCAGTTCTTC. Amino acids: CASSAPSAYNEQFF.

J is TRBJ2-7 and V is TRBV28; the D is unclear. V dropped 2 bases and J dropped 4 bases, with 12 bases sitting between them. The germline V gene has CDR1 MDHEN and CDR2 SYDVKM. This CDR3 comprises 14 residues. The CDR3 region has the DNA TGTGCCAGCAGTTTAGACGTCAAGGGTTACGAGCAGTACTTC. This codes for CASSLDVKGYEQYF.

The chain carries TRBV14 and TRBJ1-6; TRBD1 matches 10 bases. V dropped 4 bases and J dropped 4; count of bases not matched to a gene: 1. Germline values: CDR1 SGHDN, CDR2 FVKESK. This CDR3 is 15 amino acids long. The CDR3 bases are TGTGCCAGCAGCCGACAGGGGGCGTATAATTCACCCCTCCACTTT. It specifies CASSRQGAYNSPLHF.

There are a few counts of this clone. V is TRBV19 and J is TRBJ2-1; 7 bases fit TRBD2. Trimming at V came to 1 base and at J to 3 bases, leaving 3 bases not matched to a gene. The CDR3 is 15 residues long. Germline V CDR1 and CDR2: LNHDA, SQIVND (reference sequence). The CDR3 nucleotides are TGTGCCAGTAGTATAGGACTAGCTTTCTACAATGAGCAGTTCTTC. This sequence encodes CASSIGLAFYNEQFF. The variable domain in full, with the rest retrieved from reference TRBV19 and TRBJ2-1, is DGGITQSPKYLFRKEGQNVTLSCEQNLNHDAMYWYRQDPGQGLRLIYYSQIVNDFQKGDIAEGYSVSREKKESFPLTVTSAQKNPTAFYLCASSIGLAFYNEQFFGPGTRLTVL.

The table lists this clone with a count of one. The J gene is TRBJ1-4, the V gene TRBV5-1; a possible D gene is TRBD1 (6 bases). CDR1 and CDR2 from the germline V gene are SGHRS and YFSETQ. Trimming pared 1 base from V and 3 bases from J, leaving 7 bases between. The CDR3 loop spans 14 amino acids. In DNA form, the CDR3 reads TGCGCCAGCAGCTTGACAGGGTCTAATGAAAAACTGTTTTTT. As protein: CASSLTGSNEKLFF. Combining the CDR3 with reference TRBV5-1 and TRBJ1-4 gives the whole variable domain KAGVTQTPRYLIKTRGQQVTLSCSPISGHRSVSWYQQTPGQGLQFLFEYFSETQRNKGNFPGRFSGRQFSNSRSEMNVSTLELGDSALYLCASSLTGSNEKLFFGSGTQLSVL.

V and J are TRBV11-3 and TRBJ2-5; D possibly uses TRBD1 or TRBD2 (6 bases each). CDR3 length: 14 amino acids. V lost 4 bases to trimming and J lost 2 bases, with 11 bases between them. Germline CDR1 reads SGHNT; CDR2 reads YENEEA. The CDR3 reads CASSSGAAQETQYF. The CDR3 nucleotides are TGTGCCAGCAGCTCGGGGGCGGCACAAGAGACCCAGTACTTC.

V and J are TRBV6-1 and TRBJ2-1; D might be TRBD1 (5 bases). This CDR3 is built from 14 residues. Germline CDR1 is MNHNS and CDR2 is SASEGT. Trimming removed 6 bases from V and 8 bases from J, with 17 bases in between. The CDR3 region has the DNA TGTGCCAGCAGGGGGCAGAACCAAGTGCATGAGCAGTTCTTC. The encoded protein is CASRGQNQVHEQFF.

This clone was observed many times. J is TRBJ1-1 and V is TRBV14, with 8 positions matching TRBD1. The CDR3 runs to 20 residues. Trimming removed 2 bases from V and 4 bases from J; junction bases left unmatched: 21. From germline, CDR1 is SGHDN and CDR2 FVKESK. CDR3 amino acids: CASSQLNSGQGGWGITEAFF. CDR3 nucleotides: TGTGCCAGCAGCCAACTAAATTCAGGACAGGGAGGATGGGGGATCACTGAAGCTTTCTTT.

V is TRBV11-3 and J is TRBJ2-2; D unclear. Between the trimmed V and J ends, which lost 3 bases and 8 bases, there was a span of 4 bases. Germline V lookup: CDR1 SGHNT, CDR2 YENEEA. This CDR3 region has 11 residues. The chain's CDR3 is CASSLAGELFF. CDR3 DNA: TGTGCCAGCAGCTTGGCAGGGGAGCTGTTTTTT.

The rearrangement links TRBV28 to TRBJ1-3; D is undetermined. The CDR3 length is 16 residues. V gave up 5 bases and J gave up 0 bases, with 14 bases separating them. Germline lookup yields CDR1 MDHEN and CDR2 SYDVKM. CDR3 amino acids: CASSRFIPSSGNTIYF. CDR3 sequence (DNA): TGTGCCAGCAGTCGATTTATCCCGAGCTCTGGAAACACCATATATTTT. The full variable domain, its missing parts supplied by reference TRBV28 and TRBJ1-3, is DVKVTQSSRYLVKRTGEKVFLECVQDMDHENMFWYRQDPGLGLRLIYFSYDVKMKEKGDIPEGYSVSREKKERFSLILESASTNQTSMYLCASSRFIPSSGNTIYFGEGSWLTVV.

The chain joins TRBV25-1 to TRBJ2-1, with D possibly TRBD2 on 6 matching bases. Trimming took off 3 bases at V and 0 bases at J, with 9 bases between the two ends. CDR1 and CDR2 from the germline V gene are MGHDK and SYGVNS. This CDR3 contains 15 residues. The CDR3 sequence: CASSDEGGSYNEQFF. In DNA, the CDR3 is TGTGCCAGCAGTGACGAGGGAGGCTCCTACAATGAGCAGTTCTTC.

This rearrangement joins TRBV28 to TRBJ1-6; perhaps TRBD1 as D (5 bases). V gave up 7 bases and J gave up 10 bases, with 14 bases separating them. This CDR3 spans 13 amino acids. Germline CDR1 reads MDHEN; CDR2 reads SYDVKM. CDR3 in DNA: TGTGCCAGCACCCCCGGGGCAGAATCACCCCTCCACTTT. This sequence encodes CASTPGAESPLHF.

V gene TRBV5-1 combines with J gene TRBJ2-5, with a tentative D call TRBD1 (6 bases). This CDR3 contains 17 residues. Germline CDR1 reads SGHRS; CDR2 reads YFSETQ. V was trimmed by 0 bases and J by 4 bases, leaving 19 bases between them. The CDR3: CASSLGSRDMGRETQYF. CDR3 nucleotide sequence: TGCGCCAGCAGCTTGGGGAGCCGGGACATGGGAAGAGAGACCCAGTACTTC. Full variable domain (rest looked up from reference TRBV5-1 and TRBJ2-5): KAGVTQTPRYLIKTRGQQVTLSCSPISGHRSVSWYQQTPGQGLQFLFEYFSETQRNKGNFPGRFSGRQFSNSRSEMNVSTLELGDSALYLCASSLGSRDMGRETQYFGPGTRLLVL.

The CDR3 region has the DNA TGTGCCAGCAGCTTCGGACGGAACGAGCAGTACTTC. It codes for CASSFGRNEQYF. The chain combines TRBV5-4 with TRBJ2-7; D gene ambiguous. V was clipped by 2 bases and J by 5 bases, with 8 bases between them. Germline V gene data show CDR1 as SGHNT and CDR2 as YYREEE (reference sequence). The CDR3 consists of 12 residues.

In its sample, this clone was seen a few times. This CDR3 reads CASRVTNYGYTF. As DNA, the CDR3 is TGTGCCAGCAGGGTTACGAACTATGGCTACACCTTC. V usage is TRBV2 and J usage is TRBJ1-2; no firm D call. Germline CDR1 is SNHLY and CDR2 is FYNNEI. Trimming took off 6 bases at V and 2 bases at J, with 7 bases between the two ends. CDR3 length: 12 residues.

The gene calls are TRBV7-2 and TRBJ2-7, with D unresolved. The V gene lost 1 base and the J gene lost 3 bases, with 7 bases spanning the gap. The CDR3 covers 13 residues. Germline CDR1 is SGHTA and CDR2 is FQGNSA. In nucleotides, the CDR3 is TGTGCCAGCAGCTTAGTATGGAGCTACGAGCAGTACTTC. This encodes CASSLVWSYEQYF.

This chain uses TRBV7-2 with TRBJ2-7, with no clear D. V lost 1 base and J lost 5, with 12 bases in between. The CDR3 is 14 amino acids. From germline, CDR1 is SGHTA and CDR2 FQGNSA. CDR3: CASSLGPNADEQYF. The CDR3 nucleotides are TGTGCCAGCAGCTTAGGACCGAACGCGGACGAGCAGTACTTC.

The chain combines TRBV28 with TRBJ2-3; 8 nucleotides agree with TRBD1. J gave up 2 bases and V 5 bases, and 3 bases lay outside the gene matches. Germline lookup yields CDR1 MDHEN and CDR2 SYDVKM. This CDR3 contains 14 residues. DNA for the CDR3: TGTGCCAGCAGTCTGGGACAGGCCACAGATACGCAGTATTTT. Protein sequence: CASSLGQATDTQYF.

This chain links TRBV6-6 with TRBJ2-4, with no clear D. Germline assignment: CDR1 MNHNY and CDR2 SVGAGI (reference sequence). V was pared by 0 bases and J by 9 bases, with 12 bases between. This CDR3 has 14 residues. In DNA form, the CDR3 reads TGTGCCAGCAGTTACTCAACCGCGACGGGCATTCAGTACTTC. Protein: CASSYSTATGIQYF.